Listed below are T cell receptor beta chains from one sample, sequenced in a study of cytomegalovirus exposure and HLA in healthy donors. TCRdb's table, derived via immunoSEQ multiplex PCR, lists solely in-frame clones and lacks some. The sample contains fewer than 140,000 clones, approximately 70% of which appear only once. Sequenced material: PBMCs. The receptors were sampled from a boy aged 5-17 years in good health and CMV-seronegative. Each CDR3 is given with its conserved first and last residue. Each record gives: clone size, V gene, J gene, D gene, CDR3 DNA, CDR3 protein. A D gene is named only where the DNA matches it firmly. Expanded clones are given a class, and other clones once, few, many or no size at all.

few	TRBV4-1	TRBJ1-2	TRBD1	TGCGCCAGCAGCCATCAATACCGGGACAGTGCGTATGGCTACACCTTC	CASSHQYRDSAYGYTF
.	TRBV5-6	TRBJ2-5	.	TGTGCCAGCAGCTTGGCGGTAGAGACCCAGTACTTC	CASSLAVETQYF
.	TRBV5-1	TRBJ2-7	TRBD1	TGCGCCAGCAGCTTCTCCTCTGGACAGGGCTACGAGCAGTACTTC	CASSFSSGQGYEQYF
few	TRBV6-5	TRBJ2-7	.	TGTGCCAGCAGTTCTCGAGGGTCCTACGAGCAGTACTTC	CASSSRGSYEQYF
.	TRBV19	TRBJ1-5	.	TGTGCCAGTAGTACTCCAGGGTGGCCCCAGCATTTT	CASSTPGWPQHF
.	TRBV7-9	TRBJ2-5	.	TGTGCCAGCAGCTTACCGGGGGGCTCTGAGACCCAGTACTTC	CASSLPGGSETQYF
.	TRBV9	TRBJ2-1	TRBD1	TGTGCCAGCAGCGTAATTGGGCAGGGGGTGGGAGAGCAGTTCTTC	CASSVIGQGVGEQFF
.	TRBV2	TRBJ1-2	.	TGTGCCAGCAGCACCCCAGGGGCCTACTTGGATGGCTACACCTTC	CASSTPGAYLDGYTF
.	TRBV29-1	TRBJ2-1	.	TGCAGCGTTGATGGGCAGGGCAATGAGCAGTTCTTC	CSVDGQGNEQFF
.	TRBV19	TRBJ1-2	.	TGTGCCAGCCGGCCGCAAATAGACAGAGGCTATGGCTACACCTTC	CASRPQIDRGYGYTF
.	TRBV5-6	TRBJ2-7	.	TGTGCCAGCAGCTTGGCCGGGTTCTACTGGAACGAGCAGTACTTC	CASSLAGFYWNEQYF
.	TRBV6-5	TRBJ2-5	TRBD1	TGTGCCAGCAGTCGACAGGGCACCTATGACCAGTACTTC	CASSRQGTYDQYF
.	TRBV4-3	TRBJ2-1	TRBD1	TGCGCCAGCAGCCAAGCCAGGGGGCTCCATGAGCAGTTCTTC	CASSQARGLHEQFF
few	TRBV7-9	TRBJ2-1	.	TGTGCCAGCAGCTCAACTAACCACAATGAGCAGTTCTTC	CASSSTNHNEQFF
few	TRBV7-6	TRBJ1-1	TRBD1	TGTGCCAGCAGCCGGACAGGGACAAAGACTGAAGCTTTCTTT	CASSRTGTKTEAFF
.	TRBV6-5	TRBJ1-1	TRBD1	TGTGCCAGCAGTTACCAGGGGGTGCGGAACACTGAAGCTTTCTTT	CASSYQGVRNTEAFF
.	TRBV4-1	TRBJ2-6	.	TGCGCCAGCAGCGCGGTCTCTGGGGCCAACGTCCTGACTTTC	CASSAVSGANVLTF
.	TRBV27	TRBJ2-7	.	TGTGCCAGCAGTCTGTTCAGCGGCTACGAGCAGTACTTC	CASSLFSGYEQYF
.	TRBV7-9	TRBJ1-4	.	TGTGCCAGCAGCCATCCGGGTCCAACTAATGAAAAACTGTTTTTT	CASSHPGPTNEKLFF
.	TRBV5-4	TRBJ1-6	.	TGTGCCAGCGCGACAGTTACCAATTCACCCCTCCACTTT	CASATVTNSPLHF
few	TRBV7-2	TRBJ2-5	.	TGTGCCAGCAGCTTCGGGACTCTGCGGGCAGAGACCCAGTACTTC	CASSFGTLRAETQYF
.	TRBV5-4	TRBJ2-1	.	TGTGCCAGCAGCTTGTGGGGCTACGGTATAAGCAGATCCTACAATGAGCAGTTCTTC	CASSLWGYGISRSYNEQFF
.	TRBV9	TRBJ2-1	.	TGTGCCAGCAGCGTAGCGAGTTCCTACAATGAGCAGTTCTTC	CASSVASSYNEQFF
.	TRBV12-2	TRBJ2-7	.	TGTGCAAGTCGCTACCGGGACAGGGGCTGCGAGCAGTACTTC	CASRYRDRGCEQYF
.	TRBV28	TRBJ1-2	TRBD1	TGTGCCAGCACCGCCGGGACAGGGTTCACTGGCTACACCTTC	CASTAGTGFTGYTF
.	TRBV5-6	TRBJ1-1	TRBD1	TGTGCCAGCAGCTTCCGGACAGGGAACACTGAAGCTTTCTTT	CASSFRTGNTEAFF
.	TRBV27	TRBJ2-7	.	TGTGCCAGCAGTTTAGGAATCCAACGACACGGCGAGCAGTACTTC	CASSLGIQRHGEQYF
.	TRBV2	TRBJ2-3	.	TGTGCCAGCCCCAGGCTGGGTACGCAGTATTTT	CASPRLGTQYF
.	TRBV30	TRBJ1-2	TRBD1	TGTGCCTGGATCGACAGGGATCGCTATGGCTACACCTTC	CAWIDRDRYGYTF
.	TRBV2	TRBJ1-4	.	TGTGCCAGCAGTGTGGTGCAGAATAATGAAAAACTGTTTTTT	CASSVVQNNEKLFF
.	TRBV28	TRBJ2-5	TRBD2	TGTGCCAGCAATTTAGCGGGAGTCGGGGGAGAGACCCAGTACTTC	CASNLAGVGGETQYF
.	TRBV28	TRBJ1-5	.	TGTGCCAGCAGTTTATGGGACATCCCCAGAGGAAATCAGCCCCAGCATTTT	CASSLWDIPRGNQPQHF
.	TRBV6-5	TRBJ2-1	TRBD1	TGTGCCAGCAGTTACACGGGACAGGGTTACAATGAGCAGTTCTTC	CASSYTGQGYNEQFF
.	TRBV4-3	TRBJ1-1	.	TGCGCCAGCAGCCAAGGGAGGCAGGACACTGAAGCTTTCTTT	CASSQGRQDTEAFF
.	TRBV11-2	TRBJ2-7	.	TGTGCCAGCAGCTTCCTCCGGGACTACGAGCAGTACTTC	CASSFLRDYEQYF
.	TRBV15	TRBJ1-2	TRBD1	TGTGCCACCAGCAGAGACCAGGACAGGGCCACCTTC	CATSRDQDRATF
.	TRBV5-8	TRBJ2-5	TRBD1	TGTGCCAGCAGCTTCAAAGGGGGCCCGGAGACCCAGTACTTC	CASSFKGGPETQYF
.	TRBV6-1	TRBJ2-4	.	TGTGCCAGCACCACGGTGGCGGCCAGCATTCAGTACTTC	CASTTVAASIQYF
.	TRBV5-4	TRBJ1-1	.	TGTGCCAGCAGCTTGGGGTGGAGGGGAGGGATGAACACTGAAGCTTTCTTT	CASSLGWRGGMNTEAFF
.	TRBV4-1	TRBJ1-1	.	TGCGCCAGCAGCACCCGGACAGTTTTAGGGCCTGAAGCTTTCTTT	CASSTRTVLGPEAFF
.	TRBV10-1	TRBJ2-1	.	TGCGCCAGCAGTGATTGGAGATCTGGTACCGGTGAGCAGTTCTTC	CASSDWRSGTGEQFF
.	TRBV11-3	TRBJ2-3	.	TGTGCCAGCAGCTCGGGATATGGGTTTAATACGCAGTATTTT	CASSSGYGFNTQYF
few	TRBV6-1	TRBJ1-6	TRBD1	TGTGCCAGCAGTGGGTTGACAGGGGGTAATTCACCCCTCCACTTT	CASSGLTGGNSPLHF
.	TRBV10-3	TRBJ2-3	TRBD2	TGTGCCATCAGTGAGGGCGGGAGTTCAGATACGCAGTATTTT	CAISEGGSSDTQYF
.	TRBV30	TRBJ2-2	.	TGTGCCTGGAGACATAGGGGCGTAGAGACCGGGGAGCTGTTTTTT	CAWRHRGVETGELFF